The 5 T cell receptor beta chains given below trace back to one sample, sequenced in a study of blood T cells in healthy people across ages. Primed by a sample-barcoded 5' primer and a J-beta primer mix, a second PCR proceeded for roughly 6 to 12 cycles. Via MiXCR, TCRdb re-called the 5' RACE reads, giving one row per CDR3 protein. The top ten hold about 10% of the sample, which has roughly 1,500,000 distinct CDR3 sequences, 30% to 40% seen once. The sample taken for sequencing was blood. The receptors derive from a woman in her twenties or thirties in good health.

The chain has TRBV9 and TRBJ2-3; D unclear. In germline, CDR1 is SGDLS, CDR2 YYNGEE. The CDR3 runs 14 residues. Trimming removed 2 bases at V and 3 bases at J, with 10 bases between. CDR3 sequence (DNA): TGTGCCAGCAGCGTTTCCAGAGCGACAGATACGCAGTATTTT. It codes for CASSVSRATDTQYF.

The chain uses TRBV5-1 and TRBJ2-2; 12 nucleotides line up with TRBD1. Trimming at V came to 4 bases and at J to 6 bases, leaving 13 bases not matched to a gene. The germline V gene has CDR1 SGHRS and CDR2 YFSETQ. The CDR3 contains 18 residues. The CDR3: CASSRQVVGQGAAGELFF. The CDR3 DNA follows: TGCGCCAGCAGCCGGCAAGTTGTGGGACAGGGGGCCGCCGGGGAGCTGTTTTTT.

The chain links TRBV12-3 or TRBV12-4 to TRBJ1-2; 7 nucleotides agree with TRBD1. CDR3 size: 14 residues. V was clipped by 4 bases and J by 5 bases; unmatched bases: 7. CDR3 sequence: CASSSTGTVYGYTF. In DNA form, the CDR3 reads TGTGCCAGCAGTTCTACCGGGACAGTGTATGGCTACACCTTC.

The sample holds a few counts of this clonotype. V usage is TRBV6-5 and J usage is TRBJ1-2; TRBD1 agrees at 7 bases. The CDR3 has 13 residues. Germline V gene sequence: CDR1 MNHEY, CDR2 SVGAGI. Trimming took 2 bases from V and 8 from J; bases not matched to a gene: 5. CDR3 amino acids: CASSYLTGFGYTF. CDR3 sequence (DNA): TGTGCCAGCAGTTACCTGACAGGGTTCGGCTACACCTTC.

The chain recombines TRBV15 with TRBJ2-5; tentative D call: TRBD2 (5 bases). The V gene's germline CDR1 is LNHNV and CDR2 YYDKDF (reference sequence). V lost 0 bases to trimming and J lost 5 bases, with 13 bases between them. The CDR3 spans 15 residues. The CDR3 region has the DNA TGTGCCACCAGCAGAGAAGCGCGTAGCGCGGAGACCCAGTACTTC. Its protein product is CATSREARSAETQYF.